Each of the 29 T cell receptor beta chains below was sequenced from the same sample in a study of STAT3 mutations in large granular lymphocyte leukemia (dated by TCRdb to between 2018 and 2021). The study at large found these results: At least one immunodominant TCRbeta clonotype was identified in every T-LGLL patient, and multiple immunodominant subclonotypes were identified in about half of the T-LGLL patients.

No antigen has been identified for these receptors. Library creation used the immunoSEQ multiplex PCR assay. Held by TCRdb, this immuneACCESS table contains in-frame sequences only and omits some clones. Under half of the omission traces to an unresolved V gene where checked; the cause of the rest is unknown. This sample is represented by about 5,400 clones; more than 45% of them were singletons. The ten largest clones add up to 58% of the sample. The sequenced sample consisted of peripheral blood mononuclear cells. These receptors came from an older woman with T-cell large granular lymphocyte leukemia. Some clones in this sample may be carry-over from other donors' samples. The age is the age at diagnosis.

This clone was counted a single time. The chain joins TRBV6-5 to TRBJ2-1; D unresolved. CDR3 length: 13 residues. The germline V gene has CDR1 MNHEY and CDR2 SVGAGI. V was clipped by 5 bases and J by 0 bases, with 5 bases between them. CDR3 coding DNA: TGTGCCAGCAGTCAGGACTCCTACAATGAGCAGTTCTTC. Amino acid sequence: CASSQDSYNEQFF.

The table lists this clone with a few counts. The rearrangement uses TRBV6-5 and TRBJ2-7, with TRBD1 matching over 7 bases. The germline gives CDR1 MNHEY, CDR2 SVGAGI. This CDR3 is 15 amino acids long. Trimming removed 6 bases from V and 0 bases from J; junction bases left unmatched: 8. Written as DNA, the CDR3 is TGTGCCAGCAGCTACCTGACAGGGCACTCCTACGAGCAGTACTTC. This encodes CASSYLTGHSYEQYF.

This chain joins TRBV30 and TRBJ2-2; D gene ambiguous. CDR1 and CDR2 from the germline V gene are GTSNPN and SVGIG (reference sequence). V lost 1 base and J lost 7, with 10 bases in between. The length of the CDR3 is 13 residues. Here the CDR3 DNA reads TGTGCCTGGAGTGGACGGTCCGACGGGGAGCTGTTTTTT. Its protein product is CAWSGRSDGELFF.

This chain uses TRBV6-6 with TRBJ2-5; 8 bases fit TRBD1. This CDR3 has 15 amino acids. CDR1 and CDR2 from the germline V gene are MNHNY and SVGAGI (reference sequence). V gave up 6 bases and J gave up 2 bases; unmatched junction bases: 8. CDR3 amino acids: CASREGQGAQETQYF. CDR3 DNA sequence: TGTGCCAGCAGGGAAGGGCAGGGGGCGCAAGAGACCCAGTACTTC.

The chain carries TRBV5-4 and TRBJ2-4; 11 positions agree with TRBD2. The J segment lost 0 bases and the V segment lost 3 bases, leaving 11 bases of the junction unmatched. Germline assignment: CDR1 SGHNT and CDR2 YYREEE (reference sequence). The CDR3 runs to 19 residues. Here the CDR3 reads CASSSGGTSGIVAKNIQYF. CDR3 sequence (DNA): TGTGCCAGCAGCTCGGGAGGGACTAGCGGAATTGTAGCCAAAAACATTCAGTACTTC.

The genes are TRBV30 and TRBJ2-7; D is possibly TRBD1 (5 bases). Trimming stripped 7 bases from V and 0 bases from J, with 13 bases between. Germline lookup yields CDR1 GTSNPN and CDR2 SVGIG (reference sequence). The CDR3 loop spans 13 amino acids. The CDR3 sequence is CAYDQGSSYEQYF. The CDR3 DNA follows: TGTGCCTACGACCAGGGAAGCTCCTACGAGCAGTACTTC.

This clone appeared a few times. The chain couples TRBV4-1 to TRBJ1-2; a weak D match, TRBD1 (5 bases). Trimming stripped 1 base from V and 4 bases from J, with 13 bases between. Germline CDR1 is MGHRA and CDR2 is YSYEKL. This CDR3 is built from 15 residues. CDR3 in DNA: TGCGCCAGCAGCCAAGGCTCCCGGGGCCTCTATGGCTACACCTTC. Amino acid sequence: CASSQGSRGLYGYTF.

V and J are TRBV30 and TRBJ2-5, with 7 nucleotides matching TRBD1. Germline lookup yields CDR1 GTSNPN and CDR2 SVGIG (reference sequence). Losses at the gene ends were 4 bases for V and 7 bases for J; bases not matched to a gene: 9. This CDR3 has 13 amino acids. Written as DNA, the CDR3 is TGTGCCTGGACTCGGGACAGTAAGAGGACCCAGTACTTC. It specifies CAWTRDSKRTQYF.

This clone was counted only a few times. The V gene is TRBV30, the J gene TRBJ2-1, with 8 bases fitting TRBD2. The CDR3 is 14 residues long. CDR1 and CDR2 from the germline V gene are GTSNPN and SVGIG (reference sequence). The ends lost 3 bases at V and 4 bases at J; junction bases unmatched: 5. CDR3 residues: CAWRQAGGYNEQFF. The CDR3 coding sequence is TGTGCCTGGAGACAGGCGGGAGGATACAATGAGCAGTTCTTC.

This chain's CDR3 is CASSLDYEQYF. CDR3 sequence (DNA): TGCGCCAGCAGCTTAGACTACGAGCAGTACTTC. The chain combines TRBV5-1 with TRBJ2-7; D gene unclear. The CDR3 runs to 11 residues. Germline V CDR1 and CDR2: SGHRS, YFSETQ. V lost 2 bases, J lost 3 bases, and 3 bases lay in between.

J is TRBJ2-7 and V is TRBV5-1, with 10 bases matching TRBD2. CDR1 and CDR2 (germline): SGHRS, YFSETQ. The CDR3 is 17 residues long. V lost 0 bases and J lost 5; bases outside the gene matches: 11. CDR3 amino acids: CASSLGTSSGRLDEQYF. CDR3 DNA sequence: TGCGCCAGCAGCTTGGGGACGTCTAGCGGGAGACTAGACGAGCAGTACTTC.

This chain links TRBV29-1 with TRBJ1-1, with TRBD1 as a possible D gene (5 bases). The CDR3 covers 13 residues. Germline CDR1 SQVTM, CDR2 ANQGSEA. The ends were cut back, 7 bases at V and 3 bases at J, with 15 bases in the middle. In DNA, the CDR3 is TGCAGCGCTTCTTCTGGGGGTGACACTGAAGCTTTCTTT. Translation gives CSASSGGDTEAFF.

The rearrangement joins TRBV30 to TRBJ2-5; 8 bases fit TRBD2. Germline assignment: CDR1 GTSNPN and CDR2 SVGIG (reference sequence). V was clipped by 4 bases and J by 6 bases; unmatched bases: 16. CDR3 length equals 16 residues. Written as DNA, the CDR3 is TGTGCCTGGAAGAAGGAGCGGGAGCAATATACGAAGACCCAGTACTTC. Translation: CAWKKEREQYTKTQYF.

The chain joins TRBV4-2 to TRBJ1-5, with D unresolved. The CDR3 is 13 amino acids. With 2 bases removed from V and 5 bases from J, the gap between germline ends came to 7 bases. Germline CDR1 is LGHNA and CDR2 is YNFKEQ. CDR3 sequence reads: CASSQSEDQPQHF. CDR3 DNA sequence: TGTGCCAGCAGCCAATCGGAAGATCAGCCCCAGCATTTT.

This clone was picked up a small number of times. Written as DNA, the CDR3 is TGTGCCTGGAGTGTGGCAGGCCAAGAGACCCAGTACTTC. This encodes CAWSVAGQETQYF. V usage is TRBV30 and J usage is TRBJ2-5; D call uncertain. Trimming removed 0 bases from V and 1 base from J, with 6 bases in between. This CDR3 is 13 amino acids long. Germline-derived CDR1 and CDR2 are GTSNPN and SVGIG (reference sequence).

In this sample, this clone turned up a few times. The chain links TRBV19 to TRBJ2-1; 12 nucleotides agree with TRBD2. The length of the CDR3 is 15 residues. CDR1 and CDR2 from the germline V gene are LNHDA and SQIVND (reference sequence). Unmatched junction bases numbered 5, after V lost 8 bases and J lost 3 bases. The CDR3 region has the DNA TGTGCCAGTGAGACTAGCGGGAGTAGCTACAATGAGCAGTTCTTC. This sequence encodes CASETSGSSYNEQFF.

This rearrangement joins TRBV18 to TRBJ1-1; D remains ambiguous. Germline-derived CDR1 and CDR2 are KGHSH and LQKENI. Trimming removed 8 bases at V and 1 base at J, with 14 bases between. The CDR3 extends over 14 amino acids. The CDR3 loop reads CASRVGFENTEAFF. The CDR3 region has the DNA TGTGCCAGCAGAGTTGGGTTTGAGAACACTGAAGCTTTCTTT.

The CDR3: CAWSDGVGTDTQYF. The DNA for the CDR3 is TGTGCCTGGAGTGACGGTGTAGGCACAGATACGCAGTATTTT. The chain uses TRBV30 and TRBJ2-3, with D hard to call. Germline loops: CDR1 GTSNPN, CDR2 SVGIG (reference sequence). V was shortened by 1 base and J by 1 base, with 9 bases between the two germline ends. This CDR3 comprises 14 residues.

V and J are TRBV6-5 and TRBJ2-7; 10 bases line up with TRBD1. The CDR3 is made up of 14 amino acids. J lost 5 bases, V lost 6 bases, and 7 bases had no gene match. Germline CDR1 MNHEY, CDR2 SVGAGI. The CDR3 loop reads CASSRTTGGHEQYF. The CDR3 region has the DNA TGTGCCAGCAGCCGAACGACAGGGGGCCACGAGCAGTACTTC.

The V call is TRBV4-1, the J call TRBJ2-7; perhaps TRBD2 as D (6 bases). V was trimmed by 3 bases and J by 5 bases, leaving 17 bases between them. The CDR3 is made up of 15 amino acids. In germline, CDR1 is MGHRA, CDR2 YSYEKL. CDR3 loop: CASSQTSGPGDEQYF. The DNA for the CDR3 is TGCGCCAGCAGCCAGACCAGCGGGCCGGGGGACGAGCAGTACTTC.

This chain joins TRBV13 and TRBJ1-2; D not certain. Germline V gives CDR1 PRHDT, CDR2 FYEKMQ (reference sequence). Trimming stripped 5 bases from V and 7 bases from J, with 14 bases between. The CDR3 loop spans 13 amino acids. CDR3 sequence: CASSPNRLPGYTF. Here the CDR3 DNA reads TGTGCCAGCAGCCCCAATAGATTGCCTGGCTACACCTTC.

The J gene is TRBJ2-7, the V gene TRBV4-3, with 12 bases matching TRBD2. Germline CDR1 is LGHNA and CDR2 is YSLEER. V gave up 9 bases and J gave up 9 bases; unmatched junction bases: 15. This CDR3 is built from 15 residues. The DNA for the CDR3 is TGCGCCAGTTTGGGGTCTAGCGGGAGGGTACTGGTGCAGTACTTC. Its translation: CASLGSSGRVLVQYF.

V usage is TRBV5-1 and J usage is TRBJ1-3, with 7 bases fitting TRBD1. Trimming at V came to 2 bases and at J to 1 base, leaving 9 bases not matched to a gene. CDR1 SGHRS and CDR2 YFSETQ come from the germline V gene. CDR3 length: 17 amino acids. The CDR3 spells CASSFTQGGDSGNTIYF. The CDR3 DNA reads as TGCGCCAGCAGCTTCACCCAGGGGGGGGATTCTGGAAACACCATATATTTT.

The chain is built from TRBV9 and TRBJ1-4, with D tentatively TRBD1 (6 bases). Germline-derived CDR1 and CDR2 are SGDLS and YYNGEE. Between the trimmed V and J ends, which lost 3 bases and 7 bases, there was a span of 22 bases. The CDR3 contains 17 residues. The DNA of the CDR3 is TGTGCCAGCAGCGACCCGCGGGGGGGCTGGGAAGGTGAAAAACTGTTTTTT. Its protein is CASSDPRGGWEGEKLFF.

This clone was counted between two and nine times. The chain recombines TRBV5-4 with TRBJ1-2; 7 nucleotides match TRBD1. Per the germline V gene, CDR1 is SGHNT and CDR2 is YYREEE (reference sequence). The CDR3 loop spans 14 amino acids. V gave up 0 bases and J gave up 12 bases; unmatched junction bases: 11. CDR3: CASSLAQTGSANTF. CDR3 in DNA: TGTGCCAGCAGCTTGGCTCAGACAGGGTCCGCAAACACCTTC.

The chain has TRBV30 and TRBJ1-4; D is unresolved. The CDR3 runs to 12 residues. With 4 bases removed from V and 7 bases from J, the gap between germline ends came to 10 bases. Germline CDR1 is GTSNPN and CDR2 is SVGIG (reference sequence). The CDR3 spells CAWTGVSEKLFF. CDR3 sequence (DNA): TGTGCCTGGACAGGAGTTTCTGAAAAACTGTTTTTT. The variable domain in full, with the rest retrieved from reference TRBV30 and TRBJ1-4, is SQTIHQWPATLVQPVGSPLSLECTVEGTSNPNLYWYRQAAGRGLQLLFYSVGIGQISSEVPQNLSASRPQDRQFILSSKKLLLSDSGFYLCAWTGVSEKLFFGSGTQLSVL.

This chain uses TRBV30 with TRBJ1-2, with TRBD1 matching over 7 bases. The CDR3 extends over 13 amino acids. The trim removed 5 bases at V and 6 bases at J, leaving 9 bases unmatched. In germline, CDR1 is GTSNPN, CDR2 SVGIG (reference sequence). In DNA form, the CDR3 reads TGTGCCTGGGACCTACAGGGGTCTGATGGCTACACCTTC. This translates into CAWDLQGSDGYTF.

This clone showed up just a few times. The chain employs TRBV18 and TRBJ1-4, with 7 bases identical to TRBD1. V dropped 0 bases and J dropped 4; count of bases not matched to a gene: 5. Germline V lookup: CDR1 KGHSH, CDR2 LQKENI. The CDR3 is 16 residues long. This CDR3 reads CASSPPAGGSNEKLFF. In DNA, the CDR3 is TGTGCCAGCTCACCACCTGCAGGGGGAAGTAATGAAAAACTGTTTTTT. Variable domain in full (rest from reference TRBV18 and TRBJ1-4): NAGVMQNPRHLVRRRGQEARLRCSPMKGHSHVYWYRQLPEEGLKFMVYLQKENIIDESGMPKERFSAEFPKEGPSILRIQQVVRGDSAAYFCASSPPAGGSNEKLFFGSGTQLSVL.

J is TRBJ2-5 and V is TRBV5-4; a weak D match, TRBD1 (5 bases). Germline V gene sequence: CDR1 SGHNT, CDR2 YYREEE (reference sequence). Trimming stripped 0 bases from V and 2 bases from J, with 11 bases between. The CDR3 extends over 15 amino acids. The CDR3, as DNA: TGTGCCAGCAGCTTGGGGTTGGGGCATCAAGAGACCCAGTACTTC. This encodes CASSLGLGHQETQYF.